The clone carrying this T cell receptor (beta chain) was seen more than once but under ten times. What it binds is unknown. This record belongs to a study of cytomegalovirus exposure and HLA in healthy donors. Study-wide results and limits: Among the CMV-associated chains, a few were confirmed in vitro as specific for CMV antigens. Most TCR beta V segments were productive about 87% or about 30% of the time in an earlier analysis.

The PCR ran on 60 Vbeta and 13 Jbeta primers. Using immunoSEQ multiplex PCR, the repertoire was profiled, and TCRdb retains in-frame clones only, with some absent. Of 110,000 to 150,000 clones detected, around 75% appear once; the ten largest clones hold 1.5% to 2%. The V gene lost 11 bases and the J gene lost 1 base, with 17 bases spanning the gap. Per germline, CDR1 LNHDA and CDR2 SQIVND (reference sequence). The CDR3 runs to 14 residues. Sequencing was carried out using PBMCs. The source is a woman between 25 and 40 years old in good health and CMV-seronegative. The J gene is TRBJ1-1, the V gene TRBV19, with a weak D call TRBD1 (5 bases). The CDR3 is CASGPGTQNTEAFF. The CDR3 nucleotides read TGTGCCTCCGGACCCGGGACTCAGAACACTGAAGCTTTCTTT.